One sample yielded the 15 T cell receptor beta chains listed below, sequenced in a study of blood T cells in healthy people across ages. A second PCR, run for roughly 7 to 12 cycles, used a sample-barcoded 5' primer plus a J-beta primer mix. MiXCR, run by TCRdb on the 5' RACE reads, gives a single entry per CDR3 protein. The sample carries approximately 670,000 distinct CDR3 sequences, around 43% recorded once. Material for sequencing was blood. Receptors originate from a man older than 75 in good health.

This clonotype showed up just a few times. The genes are TRBV10-2 and TRBJ2-5; D may be TRBD1 (6 bases). The J call is in doubt because the DNA end fits TRBJ2-7 better. The CDR3 runs 16 residues. From germline, CDR1 is WSHSY and CDR2 SAAADI. CDR3 amino acids: CASSESQDRRPYEQYF. CDR3 nucleotide sequence: TGCGCCAGCAGTGAGTCGCAAGACAGGCGACCCTACGAGCAGTACTTC.

V usage is TRBV5-1 and J usage is TRBJ1-1; 10 nucleotides line up with TRBD1. This CDR3 has 16 residues. J lost 8 bases, V lost 1 base, and 11 bases had no gene match. Germline CDR1 and CDR2: SGHRS and YFSETQ. In nucleotides, the CDR3 is TGCGCCAGCAGCTTGAACGGGGGGACAGGGGCTTGGGAAGCTTTCTTT. It is translated as CASSLNGGTGAWEAFF. Drawing the rest from reference TRBV5-1 and TRBJ1-1, the complete variable domain is KAGVTQTPRYLIKTRGQQVTLSCSPISGHRSVSWYQQTPGQGLQFLFEYFSETQRNKGNFPGRFSGRQFSNSRSEMNVSTLELGDSALYLCASSLNGGTGAWEAFFGQGTRLTVV.

The chain carries TRBV6-1 and TRBJ1-4; D gene ambiguous. V was shortened by 1 base and J by 5 bases, with 8 bases between the two germline ends. CDR1 and CDR2 from the germline V gene are MNHNS and SASEGT. This CDR3 has 14 residues. CDR3 coding DNA: TGTGCCAGCAGTGAAGACAGAGTAAATGAAAAACTGTTTTTT. It translates to CASSEDRVNEKLFF.

The V call is TRBV3-1, the J call TRBJ2-5, with TRBD2 matching 7 bases. J lost 5 bases, V lost 7 bases, and 10 bases had no gene match. This CDR3 has 14 residues. The V gene's germline CDR1 is LGHDT and CDR2 YNNKEL (reference sequence). CDR3 protein: CASKTGGSRETQYF. CDR3 bases: TGTGCCAGCAAAACCGGGGGGTCGCGGGAGACCCAGTACTTC.

This chain joins TRBV3-1 and TRBJ2-5, with 8 nucleotides matching TRBD1. This CDR3 is 14 amino acids long. J lost 4 bases, V lost 4 bases, and 5 bases had no gene match. Germline V lookup: CDR1 LGHDT, CDR2 YNNKEL (reference sequence). The CDR3 DNA reads as TGTGCCAGCAGCCGTCGAACAGGGGGAGAGACCCAGTACTTC. Translated: CASSRRTGGETQYF.

This clonotype was observed a few times. The chain carries TRBV28 and TRBJ2-5, with 8 bases fitting TRBD1. The tail of the sequence fits TRBJ2-7 better, so the J call may be wrong. This CDR3 has 16 residues. The germline V gene has CDR1 MDHEN and CDR2 SYDVKM. CDR3 nucleotide sequence: TGTGCCAGCAGTTTCCCCCAGGACAGGGTCTCACGCGAGCAGTACTTC. As protein: CASSFPQDRVSREQYF.

In its sample, this clonotype was seen many times. The junction departs from germline at one end; a sequencing error may be responsible. This chain connects TRBV11-3 to TRBJ2-1, with no clear D. The CDR3 covers 14 residues. Germline values: CDR1 SGHNT, CDR2 YENEEA. The chain's CDR3 is CASSLDSQRSEQFF. For the CDR3, the DNA is TGTGCCAGCAGCCTAGACTCTCAGAGATCTGAGCAGTTCTTC. Looking up the rest from reference TRBV11-3 and TRBJ2-1 gives the full variable domain: EAGVVQSPRYKIIEKKQPVAFWCNPISGHNTLYWYLQNLGQGPELLIRYENEEAVDDSQLPKDRFSAERLKGVDSTLKIQPAELGDSAVYLCASSLDSQRSEQFFGPGTRLTVL.

This clonotype was recorded many times. This sequence joins TRBV18 and TRBJ2-7, with 10 bases matching TRBD1. The V gene's germline CDR1 is KGHSH and CDR2 LQKENI. The CDR3 has 14 residues. The ends lost 4 bases at V and 2 bases at J; junction bases unmatched: 2. The CDR3 protein is CASSRDRGTYEQYF. In DNA form, the CDR3 reads TGTGCCAGCTCACGGGACAGGGGAACCTACGAGCAGTACTTC.

On this clonotype itself: The junction and the germline gene differ at one end; a read error may be behind it. The J gene is TRBJ2-1, the V gene TRBV9; D perhaps matches TRBD1 (5 bases). The J call may be in error: the DNA end matches TRBJ2-7 better. The CDR3 sequence is 15 residues long. Germline V lookup: CDR1 SGDLS, CDR2 YYNGEE. The CDR3 coding sequence is TGTGCCAGCAGCGTAGCCGTAGGGGCGCCCTACGGGCAGTACTTC. This sequence encodes CASSVAVGAPYGQYF.

This sequence joins TRBV6-2 or TRBV6-3 and TRBJ2-7, with 12 bases fitting TRBD2. Germline V lookup: CDR1 MNHEY, CDR2 SVGEGT. Trimming removed 10 bases from V and 6 bases from J; junction bases left unmatched: 7. CDR3 length: 13 amino acids. The CDR3 sequence is CATRLAGALEQYF. The CDR3 nucleotides are TGTGCCACCCGACTAGCGGGAGCACTCGAGCAGTACTTC.

This sequence joins TRBV6-1 and TRBJ1-1, with no clear D. This CDR3 region has 13 residues. Trimming pared 8 bases from V and 1 base from J, leaving 11 bases between. The V gene's germline CDR1 is MNHNS and CDR2 SASEGT. The CDR3 here is CASCAQANTEAFF. As DNA, the CDR3 is TGTGCCAGCTGCGCGCAGGCGAACACTGAAGCTTTCTTT.

This clonotype has a single count. Its ends do not fully match the called genes, so a read error is possible. V and J are TRBV11-3 and TRBJ2-7; D gene uncertain. The CDR3 runs to 14 residues. Germline V gene lookup returns CDR1 SGHNT and CDR2 YENEEA. The CDR3 DNA reads TGTGTCAGCAGCTCTGAAACAGAGGACTACGAGCAGTACTTC. This gives the protein CVSSSETEDYEQYF.

At least ten counts were recorded for this clonotype. The chain combines TRBV27 with TRBJ1-1; 7 bases align to TRBD1. The CDR3 runs to 19 residues. V was pared by 1 base and J by 3 bases, with 17 bases of the junction left unmatched. Germline CDR1 is MNHEY and CDR2 is SMNVEV (reference sequence). The DNA for the CDR3 is TGTGCCAGCAGTTTATTATTTCGGGGGAGGCCAACAGGGGACACTGAAGCTTTCTTT. Encoded protein: CASSLLFRGRPTGDTEAFF.

This chain connects TRBV5-1 to TRBJ2-2; 8 bases are a match to TRBD1. The length of the CDR3 is 17 residues. The trim removed 2 bases at V and 5 bases at J, leaving 11 bases unmatched. Germline values: CDR1 SGHRS, CDR2 YFSETQ. The CDR3 region has the DNA TGCGCCAGCAGCTTAGGACGCGGGACAGGAGGGACCGGGGAGCTGTTTTTT. Amino acid sequence: CASSLGRGTGGTGELFF.

To note about this clonotype: It may be a read error: a sequence one base away is much more abundant. The rearrangement joins TRBV12-3 or TRBV12-4 to TRBJ2-1, with 8 bases aligning to TRBD1. The CDR3 loop spans 14 amino acids. V dropped 5 bases and J dropped 10; count of bases not matched to a gene: 10. In nucleotides, the CDR3 is TGTGCCAGCAGTGATTACAGGGGGTCTTACGAGCAGTTCTTC. Translating gives CASSDYRGSYEQFF.